Listed here are 21 T cell receptor beta chains from one sample, sequenced in a study of blood T cells in healthy people across ages. A sample-barcoded 5' primer and a J-beta primer mix were used in a second PCR of about 7 to 12 cycles. TCRdb reprocessed the 5' RACE reads via MiXCR and lists one record per CDR3 protein. Here the sample spans more than 750,000 distinct CDR3 sequences, under 35% being singletons. This sample also belongs to another study, concerning T cells of mothers and their children.

The sequenced material came from blood. These receptors were collected from a woman between 35 and 50 years old in good health.

The V call is TRBV27, the J call TRBJ2-5, with D uncertain. The CDR3 totals 15 residues. Germline CDR1 reads MNHEY; CDR2 reads SMNVEV (reference sequence). Trimming removed 3 bases from V and 3 bases from J, with 14 bases in between. The CDR3 is CASSLGLGIEETQYF. DNA of the CDR3: TGTGCCAGCAGTTTGGGCCTGGGGATAGAAGAGACCCAGTACTTC.

The sample holds a few counts of this clonotype. The chain is built from TRBV6-5 and TRBJ2-1, with D perhaps matching TRBD2 (5 bases). CDR3 length: 15 amino acids. Germline V lookup: CDR1 MNHEY, CDR2 SVGAGI. V shed 2 bases and J shed 7 bases, with 15 bases lying between them. The CDR3 loop reads CASSYRESWVNEQFF. The CDR3 DNA follows: TGTGCCAGCAGTTACAGGGAGTCTTGGGTGAATGAGCAGTTCTTC.

The V gene is TRBV20-1, the J gene TRBJ2-1, with 9 bases matching TRBD2. V was pared by 6 bases and J by 1 base, with 7 bases of the junction left unmatched. The CDR3 is 15 amino acids. Germline assignment: CDR1 DFQATT and CDR2 SNEGSKA (reference sequence). CDR3 DNA: TGCAGTGCGAGCGGGGGGACCCGATCCTACAATGAGCAGTTCTTC. Residues: CSASGGTRSYNEQFF.

A word on this clonotype: Mismatch with germline at one junction end may stem from a read error. The chain recombines TRBV20-1 with TRBJ2-5, with TRBD2 matching 9 bases. The CDR3 contains 16 residues. Germline V CDR1 and CDR2: DFQATT, SNEGSKA (reference sequence). CDR3 in amino acids: CSAKRSSGVGKEAQYF. The CDR3 DNA reads TGCAGTGCCAAAAGATCTAGCGGGGTCGGGAAAGAGGCCCAGTACTTC.

This clonotype was seen many times. The chain recombines TRBV29-1 with TRBJ2-3, with D maybe TRBD1 (6 bases). The CDR3 runs 13 residues. V was trimmed by 5 bases and J by 0 bases, leaving 9 bases between them. Germline V gene lookup returns CDR1 SQVTM and CDR2 ANQGSEA. This CDR3 reads CSVLGASTDTQYF. The DNA of the CDR3 is TGCAGCGTTTTGGGGGCGAGCACAGATACGCAGTATTTT.

The V call is TRBV25-1, the J call TRBJ2-7; possible D gene TRBD2, 5 bases. The CDR3 extends over 15 amino acids. CDR1 is MGHDK and CDR2 is SYGVNS in the germline V gene. Trimming removed 2 bases from V and 5 bases from J, with 16 bases in between. CDR3 amino acids: CASSEGGGYRDEQYF. The CDR3 DNA sequence: TGTGCCAGCAGTGAAGGCGGAGGCTATCGTGACGAGCAGTACTTC.

V and J are TRBV28 and TRBJ2-3; a weak D match, TRBD2 (5 bases). V shed 6 bases and J shed 6 bases, with 19 bases lying between them. CDR1 and CDR2 (germline): MDHEN, SYDVKM. The CDR3 has 15 residues. The CDR3 sequence: CASSRDYLRADTQYF. The CDR3 DNA follows: TGTGCCAGCAGCCGAGACTATCTCCGAGCGGATACGCAGTATTTT.

In regard to this clonotype: A read error may explain this, as a much larger clone is one base away. Given the absence of the conserved phenylalanine or tryptophan at the CDR3 end, a read error is likely. This sequence joins TRBV6-8 and TRBJ2-7; D may be TRBD1 or TRBD2 (5 bases each). This CDR3 has 13 amino acids. Trimming left V 8 bases short and J 0 bases short, with 11 bases between. The germline gives CDR1 MNHGY, CDR2 SAAAGT. This CDR3 reads CASPGTDSYEQYC. The CDR3, as DNA: TGTGCCAGCCCTGGGACGGACTCCTACGAGCAGTACTGC.

This clonotype was counted between two and nine times. A much larger clone differs by one base, so this may be a read error. The chain couples TRBV29-1 to TRBJ2-7; TRBD1 matches 8 bases. The CDR3 spans 13 residues. With 6 bases clipped from V and 4 bases from J, the junction kept 8 bases outside the gene matches. Germline CDR1 SQVTM, CDR2 ANQGSEA. CDR3 protein: CSVYDRGWYEQYF. The CDR3 coding sequence is TGCAGCGTCTATGACAGGGGCTGGTACGAGCAGTACTTC.

V is TRBV5-1 and J is TRBJ2-1, with D perhaps matching TRBD1 (6 bases). Trimming removed 4 bases from V and 8 bases from J, with 19 bases in between. CDR1 is SGHRS, CDR2 YFSETQ, per germline. The CDR3 is 15 amino acids. The CDR3 sequence is CASSGGHPGVDEQFF. For the CDR3, the DNA is TGCGCCAGCAGCGGGGGCCACCCCGGAGTGGATGAGCAGTTCTTC.

This clonotype was recorded many times. Germline and junction disagree at one end, which may indicate a read error. This chain joins TRBV7-2 and TRBJ2-1; the D gene is possibly TRBD2 (6 bases). This CDR3 is 13 amino acids long. Per germline, CDR1 SGHTA and CDR2 FQGNSA. CDR3 DNA sequence: TGCGCCAGCAGCTTGGGACTGGGGAATGAGCAGTTCTTC. Amino acids: CASSLGLGNEQFF.

As for this clonotype: One end of the junction does not line up with germline, which may come from a read error. This sequence joins TRBV9 and TRBJ2-5; tentatively, D is TRBD2 (6 bases). The CDR3 contains 15 residues. Germline V CDR1 and CDR2: SGDLS, YYNGEE. CDR3 coding DNA: TGTGCCAGCAGCCCCGGGGCGGGGAACCAAGAGACCCGGTACTTC. It translates to CASSPGAGNQETRYF.

This rearrangement joins TRBV29-1 to TRBJ2-3; D call uncertain. Germline V CDR1 and CDR2: SQVTM, ANQGSEA. The CDR3 spans 16 residues. V lost 3 bases and J lost 4, with 20 bases in between. Here the CDR3 DNA reads TGCAGCGTTGAGTCCCCTTCGGTGTTGGGCCCAGATACGCAGTATTTT. Protein sequence: CSVESPSVLGPDTQYF.

This clonotype has a handful of counts. This chain connects TRBV7-2 to TRBJ2-5, with 9 bases fitting TRBD1. V trimming: 4 bases; J trimming: 5 bases; junction bases outside the gene matches: 8. Germline lookup yields CDR1 SGHTA and CDR2 FQGNSA. The CDR3 is 15 amino acids. The DNA of the CDR3 is TGTGCCAGCAGCTCCGGGCCGGGACAGGGTGAGACCCAGTACTTC. It specifies CASSSGPGQGETQYF.

This clonotype is a singleton in its sample. This may be a read error: a much more frequent sequence differs by one nucleotide. The chain links TRBV18 to TRBJ2-7; TRBD1 aligns across 9 bases. Looked up from germline, CDR1 is KGHSH and CDR2 is LQKENI. The CDR3 covers 15 residues. CDR3: CASSPPGTGTYGQYF. The CDR3, as DNA: TGTGCCAGCTCACCTCCCGGGACAGGGACCTACGGGCAGTACTTC. The variable domain in full, completed from reference TRBV18 and TRBJ2-7, reads NAGVMQNPRHLVRRRGQEARLRCSPMKGHSHVYWYRQLPEEGLKFMVYLQKENIIDESGMPKERFSAEFPKEGPSILRIQQVVRGDSAAYFCASSPPGTGTYGQYFGPGTRLTVT.

Note on this clonotype: At one of its ends the junction is not consistent with the germline gene, which may arise from a read error. The chain recombines TRBV15 with TRBJ2-1, with 9 bases matching TRBD1. Germline CDR1 reads LNHNV; CDR2 reads YYDKDF (reference sequence). The CDR3 sequence is 18 residues long. The CDR3 protein is CATSTNLGQGFTYNKQFF. The CDR3 DNA reads as TGTGCCACCAGCACCAACCTCGGACAGGGGTTCACCTACAATAAGCAGTTCTTC.

V gene TRBV5-1 combines with J gene TRBJ2-7; D ambiguous. The V and J ends lost 2 bases and 4 bases respectively, with 16 bases between them. There are 15 residues in the CDR3. Germline lookup yields CDR1 SGHRS and CDR2 YFSETQ. CDR3 loop: CASSFGSPDRYEQYF. The DNA for the CDR3 is TGCGCCAGCAGCTTCGGATCCCCCGATAGGTACGAGCAGTACTTC.

This clonotype was observed a handful of times. The chain is built from TRBV2 and TRBJ2-1; 8 bases are a match to TRBD1. The CDR3 spans 15 residues. Germline V CDR1 and CDR2: SNHLY, FYNNEI. V dropped 7 bases and J dropped 2; count of bases not matched to a gene: 7. The CDR3 spells CASTLDRAAYNEQFF. In DNA form, the CDR3 reads TGTGCCAGCACCCTGGACAGGGCGGCCTACAATGAGCAGTTCTTC.

This clonotype was observed a few times. This chain links TRBV29-1 with TRBJ2-1; 7 nucleotides line up with TRBD1. The CDR3 runs 14 residues. Losses at the gene ends were 6 bases for V and 0 bases for J; bases not matched to a gene: 5. Per germline, CDR1 SQVTM and CDR2 ANQGSEA. The chain's CDR3 is CSVRGQSSYNEQFF. For the CDR3, the DNA is TGCAGCGTCCGGGGACAGAGCTCCTACAATGAGCAGTTCTTC.

This clonotype was counted at least ten times. The rearrangement links TRBV29-1 to TRBJ2-1, with D perhaps assigned TRBD1 or TRBD2 (5 bases each). Trimming pared 4 bases from V and 4 bases from J, leaving 14 bases between. The CDR3 contains 14 residues. Germline V lookup: CDR1 SQVTM, CDR2 ANQGSEA. The CDR3 reads CSVGDPWEYNEQFF. As DNA, the CDR3 is TGCAGCGTTGGGGACCCGTGGGAGTACAATGAGCAGTTCTTC.

Comments on this clonotype: A much more abundant neighbour one base away suggests this may be a read error. The chain employs TRBV29-1 and TRBJ2-1, with D possibly matching TRBD2 (5 bases). The V gene lost 7 bases and the J gene lost 13 bases, with 20 bases spanning the gap. This CDR3 contains 12 residues. Per germline, CDR1 SQVTM and CDR2 ANQGSEA. The CDR3 sequence is CSAEASPETQFF. In DNA, the CDR3 is TGCAGCGCTGAGGCTAGCCCGGAGACCCAGTTCTTC.